The 23 T cell receptor beta chains presented below share a single source sample, sequenced in a study of blood T cells in healthy people across ages. A second 7 to 11 cycle PCR used barcoded and J-beta primers. TCRdb analysed the 5' RACE reads with MiXCR anew, one entry per CDR3 protein. The profile shows roughly 1,700,000 distinct CDR3 sequences, 28% of them singletons. Sequencing was performed on blood. The receptors stem from a woman in her thirties in good health.

The rearrangement uses TRBV11-2 and TRBJ1-2; 7 bases line up with TRBD1. From germline, CDR1 is SGHAT and CDR2 FQNNGV. V gave up 5 bases and J gave up 6 bases; unmatched junction bases: 6. The CDR3 contains 13 residues. Here the CDR3 DNA reads TGTGCCAGCAGCCCGACAGGGTTCCATGGCTACACCTTC. Protein sequence: CASSPTGFHGYTF.

This clonotype was found a few times. This chain connects TRBV7-2 to TRBJ2-3; possible D gene TRBD1, 5 bases. Germline loops: CDR1 SGHTA, CDR2 FQGNSA. The CDR3 extends over 15 amino acids. V dropped 6 bases and J dropped 1 base, with 14 bases sitting between them. The CDR3 reads CASRPGFFRTDTQYF. CDR3 nucleotide sequence: TGTGCCAGCAGACCAGGGTTTTTTCGCACAGATACGCAGTATTTT.

This sequence joins TRBV5-5 and TRBJ2-2; 14 bases agree with TRBD2. Germline V gene sequence: CDR1 SGHKS, CDR2 YYEKEE (reference sequence). The CDR3 length is 15 residues. With 3 bases clipped from V and 5 bases from J, the junction kept 0 bases outside the gene matches. CDR3 coding DNA: TGTGCCAGCAGCTGGACTAGCGGGGGGACCGGGGAGCTGTTTTTT. Residues: CASSWTSGGTGELFF.

The V and J genes are TRBV4-1 and TRBJ2-1; D is unresolved. The CDR3 is 16 residues long. Germline CDR1 is MGHRA and CDR2 is YSYEKL. V dropped 1 base and J dropped 8 bases, with 18 bases sitting between them. The chain's CDR3 is CASSQGPRVLLDEQFF. CDR3 DNA sequence: TGCGCCAGCAGCCAAGGTCCCCGGGTATTGCTGGATGAGCAGTTCTTC.

This clonotype was counted once. The chain's CDR3 is CASSLGGTSGVQETQYF. The CDR3 coding sequence is TGTGCCAGCAGCTTGGGGGGGACTAGCGGAGTACAAGAGACCCAGTACTTC. The V gene is TRBV5-4, the J gene TRBJ2-5; 11 nucleotides agree with TRBD2. Germline CDR1 and CDR2: SGHNT and YYREEE (reference sequence). The length of the CDR3 is 17 residues. The junction had 6 bases not matched to a gene; V was cut back by 0 bases and J by 2 bases. Together with reference TRBV5-4 and TRBJ2-5, the CDR3 gives the full variable domain: ETGVTQSPTHLIKTRGQQVTLRCSSQSGHNTVSWYQQALGQGPQFIFQYYREEENGRGNFPPRFSGLQFPNYSSELNVNALELDDSALYLCASSLGGTSGVQETQYFGPGTRLLVL.

The rearrangement joins TRBV20-1 to TRBJ2-7, with no clear D. The CDR3 spans 15 residues. Per the germline V gene, CDR1 is DFQATT and CDR2 is SNEGSKA (reference sequence). V was trimmed by 5 bases and J by 3 bases, leaving 20 bases between them. The DNA of the CDR3 is TGCAGTGCTTGTCTGAAGCGCGGAAGGTTCTACGAGCAGTACTTC. The encoded protein is CSACLKRGRFYEQYF.

The V call is TRBV20-1, the J call TRBJ1-1; no reliable D call. The ends were cut back, 6 bases at V and 4 bases at J, with 15 bases in the middle. The CDR3 totals 13 residues. Germline loops: CDR1 DFQATT, CDR2 SNEGSKA (reference sequence). The CDR3 bases are TGCAGTGCCAGCCCTCCCAAGGGCACTGAAGCTTTCTTT. Its protein is CSASPPKGTEAFF.

This rearrangement joins TRBV5-1 to TRBJ2-1; TRBD2 matches at 13 bases. Per germline, CDR1 SGHRS and CDR2 YFSETQ. With V trimmed by 3 bases and J by 8 bases, 5 bases remained unmatched. CDR3 length: 15 amino acids. DNA of the CDR3: TGCGCCAGCAGCTATGGACTAGCGGGAGACGATGAGCAGTTCTTC. This sequence encodes CASSYGLAGDDEQFF.

This chain links TRBV7-6 with TRBJ1-2, with D tentatively TRBD1 (5 bases). Germline assignment: CDR1 SGHVS and CDR2 FNYEAQ. V was cut by 5 bases and J by 6 bases, with 22 bases left in between. CDR3 length equals 16 residues. CDR3 DNA: TGTGCCAGCAGCAACGCGATAAGGAGGGGTCTGGATGGCTACACCTTC. Amino acids: CASSNAIRRGLDGYTF.

This clonotype was counted a few times. This chain uses TRBV29-1 with TRBJ2-3; TRBD2 matches at 7 bases. CDR1 and CDR2 from the germline V gene are SQVTM and ANQGSEA. V trimming: 0 bases; J trimming: 4 bases; junction bases outside the gene matches: 7. The CDR3 is 15 residues long. The CDR3 here is CSVEDWAGAPDTQYF. DNA of the CDR3: TGCAGCGTTGAAGATTGGGCGGGAGCCCCAGATACGCAGTATTTT.

CDR3 coding DNA: TGCAGTGCTAGATCCTGGGACTCCCGGGATACGCAGTATTTT. Its translation is CSARSWDSRDTQYF. This chain links TRBV20-1 with TRBJ2-3; weak D call: TRBD2 (6 bases). The CDR3 covers 14 residues. Germline-derived CDR1 and CDR2 are DFQATT and SNEGSKA (reference sequence). V lost 2 bases and J lost 6, with 15 bases in between.

This clonotype was counted a few times. This sequence joins TRBV6-2 or TRBV6-3 and TRBJ2-5; D unclear. In germline, CDR1 is MNHEY, CDR2 SVGEGT. The CDR3 totals 14 residues. Trimming removed 7 bases from V and 4 bases from J, with 16 bases in between. The CDR3 spells CASIHHRKTETQYF. DNA for the CDR3: TGTGCCAGCATCCATCACCGGAAAACAGAGACCCAGTACTTC.

This chain joins TRBV3-1 and TRBJ1-5, with TRBD1 matching over 7 bases. Looked up from germline, CDR1 is LGHDT and CDR2 is YNNKEL (reference sequence). The CDR3 consists of 15 residues. The junction had 8 bases not matched to a gene; V was cut back by 2 bases and J by 7 bases. Here the CDR3 reads CASSQTTGRDQPQHF. In nucleotides, the CDR3 is TGTGCCAGCAGCCAAACGACAGGGAGGGACCAGCCCCAGCATTTT.

As to this clonotype: One junction end does not reproduce the germline sequence, and a read error may be involved. This rearrangement joins TRBV7-2 to TRBJ2-1; D is uncertain. Germline lookup yields CDR1 SGHTA and CDR2 FQGNSA. The CDR3 totals 15 residues. DNA of the CDR3: TGTGTCAGCAGCTTAGCCGCGCCCTCCTACAATGAGCAGTTCTTC. As protein: CVSSLAAPSYNEQFF.

This sequence joins TRBV4-1 and TRBJ1-5, with D perhaps matching TRBD1 (5 bases). CDR1 MGHRA and CDR2 YSYEKL come from the germline V gene. The CDR3 runs 16 residues. V was cut by 1 base and J by 7 bases, with 17 bases left in between. CDR3 bases: TGCGCCAGCAGCCAAGGGTCCGGTGGGGAGGGGCAGCCCCAGCATTTT. Its protein product is CASSQGSGGEGQPQHF.

This clonotype has more than one count but fewer than ten. This rearrangement joins TRBV11-2 to TRBJ2-5, with a tentative D call TRBD2 (5 bases). Matching the DNA end better, TRBJ2-7 makes the J call doubtful. CDR3 length equals 15 residues. Per germline, CDR1 SGHAT and CDR2 FQNNGV. CDR3 region: CASSSLREGGGEQYF. The DNA of the CDR3 is TGTGCCAGCAGCTCCCTCCGCGAGGGTGGAGGCGAGCAGTACTTC.

This clonotype was seen many times. V and J are TRBV11-2 and TRBJ2-7, with TRBD1 as a possible D gene (6 bases). The CDR3 consists of 14 residues. Germline V gene data show CDR1 as SGHAT and CDR2 as FQNNGV. Trimming shortened V by 4 bases and J by 3 bases, and 13 bases separated the two germline ends. The CDR3: CASSSPGQNYEQYF. CDR3 in DNA: TGTGCCAGCAGCTCCCCCGGACAGAACTACGAGCAGTACTTC.

The rearrangement uses TRBV11-2 and TRBJ2-2; no clear D. The germline V gene encodes CDR1 SGHAT and CDR2 FQNNGV. This CDR3 has 16 amino acids. V was shortened by 4 bases and J by 4 bases, with 16 bases between the two germline ends. The CDR3 region is CASSSVAGPLTGELFF. The CDR3 DNA follows: TGTGCCAGCAGCTCAGTCGCCGGGCCCCTCACCGGGGAGCTGTTTTTT.

At least ten counts were recorded for this clonotype. This chain connects TRBV20-1 to TRBJ2-5, with D perhaps being TRBD1 or TRBD2 (5 bases each). Germline-derived CDR1 and CDR2 are DFQATT and SNEGSKA (reference sequence). This CDR3 comprises 12 residues. V was trimmed by 3 bases and J by 11 bases, leaving 16 bases between them. CDR3 residues: CSARALGVEQYF. The CDR3 DNA reads as TGCAGTGCTAGGGCTCTGGGGGTAGAGCAGTACTTC.

A note on this clonotype: A much bigger clone sits one base away, suggesting this may be a read error. The rearrangement uses TRBV4-2 and TRBJ2-2, with D perhaps matching TRBD1 (6 bases). Germline V gene sequence: CDR1 LGHNA, CDR2 YNFKEQ. This CDR3 is built from 17 residues. The CDR3 DNA reads TGTGCCAGCAGCCAAGAATTAGGGGGAGCGAACACCGGGGAGCGGTTTTTT. Translated: CASSQELGGANTGERFF.

This clonotype was recorded only once. A read error is possible here, since a much larger clone lies one base away. The chain uses TRBV9 and TRBJ2-4; 8 bases are a match to TRBD2. The germline gives CDR1 SGDLS, CDR2 YYNGEE. The CDR3 spans 14 residues. CDR3 in DNA: TGTGCCAGCAGCGGAGCGGGGGTCCAAAACATTCGGTACTTC. Amino acid sequence: CASSGAGVQNIRYF.

This chain connects TRBV5-1 to TRBJ1-1; TRBD1 might be the D (6 bases). The CDR3 length is 15 residues. Trimming stripped 1 base from V and 5 bases from J, with 15 bases between. CDR1 and CDR2 from the germline V gene are SGHRS and YFSETQ. CDR3 coding DNA: TGCGCCAGCAGCTTGCACCAGGGGAGTGAGACTGAAGCTTTCTTT. As protein: CASSLHQGSETEAFF. Drawing the rest from reference TRBV5-1 and TRBJ1-1, the complete variable domain is KAGVTQTPRYLIKTRGQQVTLSCSPISGHRSVSWYQQTPGQGLQFLFEYFSETQRNKGNFPGRFSGRQFSNSRSEMNVSTLELGDSALYLCASSLHQGSETEAFFGQGTRLTVV.

Ten or more counts support this clonotype. The chain is built from TRBV12-3 or TRBV12-4 and TRBJ2-4, with 9 positions matching TRBD1. The CDR3 is 14 residues long. Trimming at V came to 4 bases and at J to 9 bases, leaving 7 bases not matched to a gene. The CDR3 is CASSSTGGAGIQYF. The CDR3 nucleotides are TGTGCCAGCAGTTCAACAGGGGGCGCAGGCATTCAGTACTTC.